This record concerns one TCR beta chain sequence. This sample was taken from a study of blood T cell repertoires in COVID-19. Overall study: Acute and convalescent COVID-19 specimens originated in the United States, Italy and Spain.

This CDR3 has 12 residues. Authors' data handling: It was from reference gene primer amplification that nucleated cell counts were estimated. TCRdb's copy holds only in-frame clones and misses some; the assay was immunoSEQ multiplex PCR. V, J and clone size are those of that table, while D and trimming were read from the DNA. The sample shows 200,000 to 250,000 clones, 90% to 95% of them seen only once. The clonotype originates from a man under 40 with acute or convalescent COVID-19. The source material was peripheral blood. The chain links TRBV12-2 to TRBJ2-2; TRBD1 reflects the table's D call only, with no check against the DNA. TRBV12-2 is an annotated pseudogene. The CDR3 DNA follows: TGTGCAACAGGGTTTAGCACCGGGGAGCTGTTTTTT. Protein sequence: CATGFSTGELFF.